This T cell receptor (beta chain) is from a study of cytomegalovirus exposure and HLA in healthy donors. To note about this clone: Its antigen remains unknown.

Whole-study results and caveats: About 87% or about 30% of the time was how often most TCR beta V segments were productive, according to an earlier analysis. Later examination showed HLA-associated TCR beta chains had greater clonal expansion than equally common others.

In the PCR, 60 Vbeta and 13 Jbeta primers were used. Study processing details: A follow-up analysis tallied around 80 million unique TCR beta chains, roughly 9.9 million shared. Clones were read by immunoSEQ multiplex PCR, and TCRdb kept only the in-frame ones, dropping some. From that table come the V and J calls and clone size; the DNA was used to work out D and trimming. Among 150,000 to 200,000 clones listed, around 78% were seen once. The sequence was obtained from a woman in her 40s in good health and CMV-seronegative. The sequenced sample was PBMCs.

As DNA, the CDR3 is TGTGCCAGCAGCGGAACCCCTCTAGCGGGAGGGACAGATACGCAGTATTTT. Its protein is CASSGTPLAGGTDTQYF. This chain connects TRBV9 to TRBJ2-3; 12 positions match TRBD2. V was pared by 3 bases and J by 3 bases, with 8 bases of the junction left unmatched. There are 17 residues in the CDR3. CDR1 is SGDLS, CDR2 YYNGEE, per germline.